Listed below are T cell receptor beta chains from one sample, sequenced in a study of low-dose radiotherapy and immunotherapy resistance in tumors. TCRdb independently ran MiXCR on the reads; one entry per CDR3 protein. The repertoire consists of tens of thousands of distinct CDR3 sequences, with roughly a tenth occurring once and the leading ten covering around 0.93%. Here the sequenced sample was PBMCs, taken before treatment. All receptors come from a male donor with prostate cancer. Both conserved end residues are part of each CDR3. The D gene is left open where the match is weak. The size field is filled for only some rows; it gives once, few, many or a size class.

clone size: many; J gene: TRBJ2-7; D gene: NA; V gene: TRBV29-1; CDR3 DNA: TGCAGCGTAGTCCAGGGACCCTACGAGCAGTACTTC; CDR3 protein: CSVVQGPYEQYF
clone size: many; J gene: TRBJ2-1; D gene: NA; V gene: TRBV20-1; CDR3 DNA: TGCAGTGCTAGAGATCGGGCTAGGAACAATGAGCAGTTCTTC; CDR3 protein: CSARDRARNNEQFF
clone size: many; J gene: TRBJ2-5; D gene: NA; V gene: TRBV29-1; CDR3 DNA: TGCAGCGTAGACAGAGGGATGAGAGAGACCCAGTACTTC; CDR3 protein: CSVDRGMRETQYF
clone size: many; J gene: TRBJ1-5; D gene: NA; V gene: TRBV28; CDR3 DNA: TGTGCCAGCAGTACAGATACTAGCAATCAGCCCCAGCATTTT; CDR3 protein: CASSTDTSNQPQHF
clone size: NA; J gene: TRBJ2-3; D gene: TRBD2; V gene: TRBV5-1; CDR3 DNA: TGCGCCAGCAGCTTGAGGACTAGTGGGACAGATACGCAGTATTTT; CDR3 protein: CASSLRTSGTDTQYF
clone size: many; J gene: TRBJ2-7; D gene: NA; V gene: TRBV6-5; CDR3 DNA: TGTGCCAGCGGTACAGGGTTAGGCTACGAGCAGTACTTC; CDR3 protein: CASGTGLGYEQYF
clone size: many; J gene: TRBJ2-7; D gene: NA; V gene: TRBV5-1; CDR3 DNA: TGCGCCAGCAGCTCCCGGGGCCTCTCCTACGAGCAGTACTTC; CDR3 protein: CASSSRGLSYEQYF
clone size: many; J gene: TRBJ2-1; D gene: TRBD2; V gene: TRBV14; CDR3 DNA: TGTGCCAGCAGCCAACAGACTAGCATTGGTGAGCAGTTCTTC; CDR3 protein: CASSQQTSIGEQFF
clone size: many; J gene: TRBJ2-1; D gene: TRBD2; V gene: TRBV5-1; CDR3 DNA: TGCGCCAGCAGCATTGGACTAGCGGGAGGAGGGCCCAACTACAATGAGCAGTTCTTC; CDR3 protein: CASSIGLAGGGPNYNEQFF
clone size: many; J gene: TRBJ2-2; D gene: TRBD1; V gene: TRBV29-1; CDR3 DNA: TGCAGCGTGGAAAGGGACAGGGGCACCGGGGAGCTGTTTTTT; CDR3 protein: CSVERDRGTGELFF
clone size: many; J gene: TRBJ2-2; D gene: NA; V gene: TRBV7-2; CDR3 DNA: TGTGCCAGCAGCTTAGGACAGATGAACACCGGGGAGCTGTTTTTT; CDR3 protein: CASSLGQMNTGELFF
clone size: many; J gene: TRBJ2-3; D gene: NA; V gene: TRBV20-1; CDR3 DNA: TGCAGTGCGCCGGGCCTTTTGGGTTTCGGTACAGATACGCAGTATTTT; CDR3 protein: CSAPGLLGFGTDTQYF
clone size: many; J gene: TRBJ2-5; D gene: NA; V gene: TRBV6-1; CDR3 DNA: TGTGCCAGCAGTGAAGGGCTGAGAGAGACCCAGTACTTC; CDR3 protein: CASSEGLRETQYF
clone size: many; J gene: TRBJ2-1; D gene: NA; V gene: TRBV4-2; CDR3 DNA: TGTGCCAGCAGCCAAGGTTCGAGGGAGAAGCAGTTCTTC; CDR3 protein: CASSQGSREKQFF
clone size: many; J gene: TRBJ2-3; D gene: NA; V gene: TRBV7-2; CDR3 DNA: TGTGCCAGCAGCTTAGTTCGGGAGAGCACAGATACGCAGTATTTT; CDR3 protein: CASSLVRESTDTQYF
clone size: many; J gene: TRBJ1-5; D gene: TRBD1; V gene: TRBV19; CDR3 DNA: TGTGCCAGTACCAAAGGGGGCAGTAGCAATCAGCCCCAGCATTTT; CDR3 protein: CASTKGGSSNQPQHF
clone size: many; J gene: TRBJ1-2; D gene: NA; V gene: TRBV27; CDR3 DNA: TGTGCCAGCAGGTCTGACGGGGGCCACATCTATGGCTACACCTTC; CDR3 protein: CASRSDGGHIYGYTF
clone size: many; J gene: TRBJ2-7; D gene: NA; V gene: TRBV18; CDR3 DNA: TGTGCCAGCTCACCACAGCGGGTCGCCTACGAGCAGTACTTC; CDR3 protein: CASSPQRVAYEQYF
clone size: few; J gene: TRBJ1-1; D gene: NA; V gene: TRBV30; CDR3 DNA: TGTGCCTGGAGGGGTCGGAACACTGAAGCTTTCTTT; CDR3 protein: CAWRGRNTEAFF
clone size: many; J gene: TRBJ2-7; D gene: NA; V gene: TRBV10-3; CDR3 DNA: TGTGCCATCAGTAACAGCGCCGAGCAGTACTTC; CDR3 protein: CAISNSAEQYF
clone size: many; J gene: TRBJ1-1; D gene: NA; V gene: TRBV20-1; CDR3 DNA: TGCAGTGCTAAACAGCTGAACACTGAAGCTTTCTTT; CDR3 protein: CSAKQLNTEAFF
clone size: many; J gene: TRBJ2-7; D gene: TRBD1; V gene: TRBV5-4; CDR3 DNA: TGTGCCAGCAGCTACGACAGGGGGAATGAGCAGTACTTC; CDR3 protein: CASSYDRGNEQYF